Below are 5 T cell receptor beta chains sequenced from a single sample in a study of blood T cell repertoires in COVID-19. Some clones are missing from TCRdb's copy, which holds only in-frame ones; the method was immunoSEQ multiplex PCR. The sample consists of roughly 390,000 clones, around 84% of them appearing once. Sequencing was done on a sample of peripheral blood. The receptor set was obtained from a young woman with acute or convalescent COVID-19.

The sample holds a few counts of this clone. The chain uses TRBV5-6 and TRBJ2-1; the D is unclear. The CDR3 is made up of 15 amino acids. Trimming removed 0 bases from V and 0 bases from J, with 7 bases in between. The germline V gene encodes CDR1 SGHDT and CDR2 YYEEEE. CDR3 sequence (DNA): TGTGCCAGCAGCTTGGAGGAGAGCTCCTACAATGAGCAGTTCTTC. It yields the protein CASSLEESSYNEQFF.

The chain uses TRBV4-1 and TRBJ1-5; D is unresolved. The germline V and J ends were trimmed by 0 bases and 6 bases, with 9 bases remaining between them. Germline loops: CDR1 MGHRA, CDR2 YSYEKL. This CDR3 has 14 amino acids. The CDR3 sequence is CASSQDAGSQPQHF. The CDR3 DNA sequence: TGCGCCAGCAGCCAAGATGCGGGGAGTCAGCCCCAGCATTTT.

V and J are TRBV3-1 (or the pseudogene TRBV3-2) and TRBJ2-5; 7 bases align to TRBD2. J was trimmed by 4 bases and V by 6 bases; bases with no gene match: 14. The germline CDR1 and CDR2 sequences are LGHDT and YNNKEL (reference sequence). The CDR3 length is 16 residues. The CDR3 loop reads CASSQREAGPGETQYF. The CDR3 DNA sequence: TGTGCCAGCAGTCAACGGGAGGCAGGGCCGGGAGAGACCCAGTACTTC.

V usage is TRBV19 and J usage is TRBJ2-1, with 16 nucleotides matching TRBD2. Germline lookup yields CDR1 LNHDA and CDR2 SQIVND (reference sequence). J gave up 2 bases and V 1 base, and 8 bases lay outside the gene matches. This CDR3 spans 20 amino acids. The CDR3 loop reads CASSIGRTGTSGRAYNEQFF. In DNA, the CDR3 is TGTGCCAGTAGTATAGGTCGAACCGGGACTAGCGGGAGGGCCTACAATGAGCAGTTCTTC.

The chain joins TRBV2 to TRBJ2-5; D is uncertain. Deletions cut 4 bases from V and 1 base from J, with 7 bases between. The CDR3 is made up of 13 amino acids. Germline CDR1 SNHLY, CDR2 FYNNEI. Here the CDR3 DNA reads TGTGCCAGCAGTGTTCATCCCCAAGAGACCCAGTACTTC. It translates to CASSVHPQETQYF. Looking up the rest from reference TRBV2 and TRBJ2-5 gives the full variable domain: EPEVTQTPSHQVTQMGQEVILRCVPISNHLYFYWYRQILGQKVEFLVSFYNNEISEKSEIFDDQFSVERPDGSNFTLKIRSTKLEDSAMYFCASSVHPQETQYFGPGTRLLVL.